This TCR beta chain stems from a study of cytomegalovirus exposure and HLA in healthy donors. Across the study: A data release that came early held tens of millions of unique TCRs from HLA-typed donors.

V shed 5 bases and J shed 4 bases, with 14 bases lying between them. Germline values: CDR1 SGHDN, CDR2 FVKESK. This CDR3 comprises 14 residues. Overall study findings and caveats: Productive rates of about 90% or about 30% were seen for most TCR beta V segments in an earlier analysis. Confirmation was obtained in vitro that a few CMV-associated chains are specific for CMV antigens. A further, later analysis showed that HLA-associated TCR beta chains (compared with equally common others) were more clonally expanded.

To note about this clone: The antigen is not known.

Primers for the PCR totalled 60 Vbeta and 13 Jbeta. Here immunoSEQ multiplex PCR was the method, and the copy in TCRdb shows in-frame clones only, minus some. The table lists 100,000 or so clones, about 84% of them singletons. The rearrangement links TRBV14 to TRBJ1-2, with a tentative D call TRBD1 (6 bases). The material sequenced was PBMCs. This TCR derives from a man aged 18 to 30 in good health and CMV-seronegative. Written as DNA, the CDR3 is TGTGCCAGCAGCTCCACCAGGACAGCCTATGGCTACACCTTC. Its translation is CASSSTRTAYGYTF.